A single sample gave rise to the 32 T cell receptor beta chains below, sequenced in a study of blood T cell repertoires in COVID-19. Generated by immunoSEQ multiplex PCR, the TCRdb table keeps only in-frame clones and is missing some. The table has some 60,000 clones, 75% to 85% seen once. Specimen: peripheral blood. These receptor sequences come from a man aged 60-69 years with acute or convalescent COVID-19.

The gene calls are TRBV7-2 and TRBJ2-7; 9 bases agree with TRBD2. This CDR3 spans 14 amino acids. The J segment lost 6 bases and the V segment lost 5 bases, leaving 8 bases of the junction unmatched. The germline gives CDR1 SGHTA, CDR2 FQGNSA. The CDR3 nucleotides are TGTGCCAGCAGCCTAACTAGCGGGCTTACCGAGCAGTACTTC. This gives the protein CASSLTSGLTEQYF.

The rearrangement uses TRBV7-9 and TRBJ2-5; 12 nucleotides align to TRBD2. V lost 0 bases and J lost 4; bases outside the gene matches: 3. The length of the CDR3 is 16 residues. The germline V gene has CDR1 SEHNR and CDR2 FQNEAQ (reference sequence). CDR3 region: CASSLALAGGGETQYF. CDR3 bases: TGTGCCAGCAGCTTAGCACTAGCGGGGGGAGGAGAGACCCAGTACTTC.

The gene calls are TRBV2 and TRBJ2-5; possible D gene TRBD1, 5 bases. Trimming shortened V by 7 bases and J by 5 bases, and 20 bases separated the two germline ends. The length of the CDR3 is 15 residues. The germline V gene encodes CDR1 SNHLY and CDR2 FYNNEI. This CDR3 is CASTFQGALSETQYF. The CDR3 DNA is TGTGCCAGCACCTTCCAGGGTGCACTTTCTGAGACCCAGTACTTC.

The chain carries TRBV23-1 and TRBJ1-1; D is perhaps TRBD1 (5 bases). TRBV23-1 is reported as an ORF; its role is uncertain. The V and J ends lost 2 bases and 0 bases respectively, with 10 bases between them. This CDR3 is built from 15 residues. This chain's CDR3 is CASSQGTGLNTEAFF. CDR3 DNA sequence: TGCGCCAGCAGTCAAGGAACAGGCCTGAACACTGAAGCTTTCTTT.

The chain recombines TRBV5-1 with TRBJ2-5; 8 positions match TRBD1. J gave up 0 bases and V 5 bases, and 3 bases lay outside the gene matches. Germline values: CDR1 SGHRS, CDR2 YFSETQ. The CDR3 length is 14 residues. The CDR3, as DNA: TGCGCCAGCAGTATGGACAGGGACCAAGAGACCCAGTACTTC. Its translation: CASSMDRDQETQYF.

The CDR3 here is CASSIAGTENTEAFF. DNA of the CDR3: TGCGCCAGCAGCATAGCCGGGACAGAGAACACTGAAGCTTTCTTT. The chain joins TRBV5-1 to TRBJ1-1; TRBD1 matches 7 bases. V trimming: 4 bases; J trimming: 1 base; junction bases outside the gene matches: 7. In germline, CDR1 is SGHRS, CDR2 YFSETQ. This CDR3 has 15 amino acids.

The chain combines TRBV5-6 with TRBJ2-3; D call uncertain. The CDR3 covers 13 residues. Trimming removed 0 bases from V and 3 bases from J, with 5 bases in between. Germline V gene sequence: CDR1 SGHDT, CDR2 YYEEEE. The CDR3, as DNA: TGTGCCAGCAGCTTGGGCAGGACAGATACGCAGTATTTT. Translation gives CASSLGRTDTQYF.

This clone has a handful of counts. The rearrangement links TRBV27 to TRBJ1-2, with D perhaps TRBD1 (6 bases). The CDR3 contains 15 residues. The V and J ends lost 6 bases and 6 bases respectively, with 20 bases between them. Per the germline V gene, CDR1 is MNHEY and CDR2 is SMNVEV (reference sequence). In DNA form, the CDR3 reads TGTGCCAGCAGCCCAAGAGCGGGGGGCGAGAATGGCTACACCTTC. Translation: CASSPRAGGENGYTF.

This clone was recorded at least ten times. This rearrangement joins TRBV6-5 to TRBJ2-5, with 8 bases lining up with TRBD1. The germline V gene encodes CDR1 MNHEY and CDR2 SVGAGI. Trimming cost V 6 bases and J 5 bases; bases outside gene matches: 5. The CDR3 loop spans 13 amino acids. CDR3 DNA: TGTGCCAGCAGGCCCAGGGGGCATGAGACCCAGTACTTC. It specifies CASRPRGHETQYF.

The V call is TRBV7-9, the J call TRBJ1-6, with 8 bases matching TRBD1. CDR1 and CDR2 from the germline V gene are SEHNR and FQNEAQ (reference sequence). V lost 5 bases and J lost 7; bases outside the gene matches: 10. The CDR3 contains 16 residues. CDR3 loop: CASSLETGTGNSPLHF. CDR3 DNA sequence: TGTGCCAGCAGCCTCGAAACCGGGACAGGAAATTCACCCCTCCACTTT. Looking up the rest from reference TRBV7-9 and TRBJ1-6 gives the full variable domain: DTGVSQNPRHKITKRGQNVTFRCDPISEHNRLYWYRQTLGQGPEFLTYFQNEAQLEKSRLLSDRFSAERPKGSFSTLEIQRTEQGDSAMYLCASSLETGTGNSPLHFGNGTRLTVT.

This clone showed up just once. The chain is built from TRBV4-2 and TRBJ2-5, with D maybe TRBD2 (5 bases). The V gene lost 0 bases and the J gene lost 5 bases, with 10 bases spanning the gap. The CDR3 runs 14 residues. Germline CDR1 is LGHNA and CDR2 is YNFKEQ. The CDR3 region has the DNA TGTGCCAGCAGCCAAGACACGGGGTCGGAGACCCAGTACTTC. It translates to CASSQDTGSETQYF.

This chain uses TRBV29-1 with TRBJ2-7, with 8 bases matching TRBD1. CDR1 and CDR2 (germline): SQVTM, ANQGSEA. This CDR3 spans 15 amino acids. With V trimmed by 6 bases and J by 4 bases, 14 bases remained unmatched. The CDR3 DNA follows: TGCAGCGTAAAAACCGGGACAGGAGGTGTATACGAGCAGTACTTC. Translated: CSVKTGTGGVYEQYF.

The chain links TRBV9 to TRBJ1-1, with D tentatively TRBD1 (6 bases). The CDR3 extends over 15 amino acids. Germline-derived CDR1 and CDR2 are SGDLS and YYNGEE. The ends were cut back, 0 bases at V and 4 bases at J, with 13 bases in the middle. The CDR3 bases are TGTGCCAGCAGCGTAGGATCAGGGGCGGGCACTGAAGCTTTCTTT. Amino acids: CASSVGSGAGTEAFF. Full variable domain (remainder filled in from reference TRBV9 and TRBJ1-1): DSGVTQTPKHLITATGQRVTLRCSPRSGDLSVYWYQQSLDQGLQFLIQYYNGEERAKGNILERFSAQQFPDLHSELNLSSLELGDSALYFCASSVGSGAGTEAFFGQGTRLTVV.

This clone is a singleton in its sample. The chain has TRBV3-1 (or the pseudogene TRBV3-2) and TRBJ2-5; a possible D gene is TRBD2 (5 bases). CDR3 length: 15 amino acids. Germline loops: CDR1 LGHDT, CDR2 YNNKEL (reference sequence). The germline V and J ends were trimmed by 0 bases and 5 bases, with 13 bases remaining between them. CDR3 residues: CASSQERGLRETQYF. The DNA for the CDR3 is TGTGCCAGCAGCCAAGAGCGCGGGCTCCGGGAGACCCAGTACTTC.

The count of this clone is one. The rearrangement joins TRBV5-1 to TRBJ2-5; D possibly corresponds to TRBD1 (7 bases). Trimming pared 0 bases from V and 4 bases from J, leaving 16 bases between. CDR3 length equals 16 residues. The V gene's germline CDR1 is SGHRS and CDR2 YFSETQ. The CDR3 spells CASSLARGTASETQYF. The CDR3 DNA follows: TGCGCCAGCAGCTTGGCCCGCGGGACAGCATCAGAGACCCAGTACTTC.

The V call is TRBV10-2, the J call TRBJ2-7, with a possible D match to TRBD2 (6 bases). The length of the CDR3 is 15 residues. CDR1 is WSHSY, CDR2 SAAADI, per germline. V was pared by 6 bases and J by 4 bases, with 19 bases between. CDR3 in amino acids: CASRDLGSGAYEQYF. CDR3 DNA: TGCGCCAGCAGGGATTTGGGTAGCGGAGCATACGAGCAGTACTTC.

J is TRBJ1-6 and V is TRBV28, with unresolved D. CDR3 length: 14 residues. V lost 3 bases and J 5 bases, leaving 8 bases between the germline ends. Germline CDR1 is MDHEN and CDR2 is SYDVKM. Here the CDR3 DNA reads TGTGCCAGCAGTTTGGGCAGAGATAATTCACCCCTCCACTTT. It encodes CASSLGRDNSPLHF.

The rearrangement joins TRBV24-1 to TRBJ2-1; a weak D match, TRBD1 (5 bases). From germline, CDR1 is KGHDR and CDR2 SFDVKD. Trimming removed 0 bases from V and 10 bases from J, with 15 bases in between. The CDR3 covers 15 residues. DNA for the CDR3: TGTGCCACCAGTGATTTGTCGCCTAGGGGTGTAGAGCAGTTCTTC. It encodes CATSDLSPRGVEQFF.

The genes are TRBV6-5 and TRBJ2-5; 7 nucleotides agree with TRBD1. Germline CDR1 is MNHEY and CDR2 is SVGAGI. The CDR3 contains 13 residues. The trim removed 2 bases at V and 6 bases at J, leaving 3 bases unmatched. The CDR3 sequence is CASSYEGGKTQYF. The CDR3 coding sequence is TGTGCCAGCAGTTACGAAGGGGGCAAGACCCAGTACTTC.

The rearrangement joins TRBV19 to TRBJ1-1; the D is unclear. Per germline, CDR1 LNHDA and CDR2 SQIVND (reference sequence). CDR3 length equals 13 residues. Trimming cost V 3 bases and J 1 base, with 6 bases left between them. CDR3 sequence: CASSIGENTEAFF. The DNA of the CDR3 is TGTGCCAGTAGTATTGGAGAGAACACTGAAGCTTTCTTT.

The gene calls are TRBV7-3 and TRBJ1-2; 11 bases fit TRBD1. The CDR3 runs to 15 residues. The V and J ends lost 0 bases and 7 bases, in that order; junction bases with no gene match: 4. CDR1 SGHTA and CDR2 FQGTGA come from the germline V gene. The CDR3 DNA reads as TGTGCCAGCAGCTTAACCGGACAGGGGGCGGGTGGCTACACCTTC. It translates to CASSLTGQGAGGYTF.

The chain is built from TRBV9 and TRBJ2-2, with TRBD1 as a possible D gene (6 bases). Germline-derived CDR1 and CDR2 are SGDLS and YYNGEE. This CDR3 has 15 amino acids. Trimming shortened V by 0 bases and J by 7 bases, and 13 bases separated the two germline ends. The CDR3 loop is CASSVDYRAVGELFF. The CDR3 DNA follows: TGTGCCAGCAGCGTAGATTACAGGGCTGTCGGGGAGCTGTTTTTT. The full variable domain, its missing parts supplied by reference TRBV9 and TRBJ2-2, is DSGVTQTPKHLITATGQRVTLRCSPRSGDLSVYWYQQSLDQGLQFLIQYYNGEERAKGNILERFSAQQFPDLHSELNLSSLELGDSALYFCASSVDYRAVGELFFGEGSRLTVL.

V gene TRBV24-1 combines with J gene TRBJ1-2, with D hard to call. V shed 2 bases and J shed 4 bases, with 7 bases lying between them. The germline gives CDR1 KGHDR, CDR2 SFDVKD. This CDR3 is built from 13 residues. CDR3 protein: CATSDSVIYGYTF. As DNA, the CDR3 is TGTGCCACCAGTGATTCGGTAATCTATGGCTACACCTTC.

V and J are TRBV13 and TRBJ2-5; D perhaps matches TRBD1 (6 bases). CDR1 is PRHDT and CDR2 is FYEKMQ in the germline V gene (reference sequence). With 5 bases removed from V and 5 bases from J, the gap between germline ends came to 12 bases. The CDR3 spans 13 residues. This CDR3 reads CASSPTGQETQYF. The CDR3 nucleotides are TGTGCCAGCAGCCCCACAGGGCAGGAGACCCAGTACTTC.

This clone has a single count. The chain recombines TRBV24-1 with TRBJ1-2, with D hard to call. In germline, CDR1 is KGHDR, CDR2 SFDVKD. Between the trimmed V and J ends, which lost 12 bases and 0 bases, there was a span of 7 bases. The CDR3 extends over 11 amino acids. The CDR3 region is CAGTANYGYTF. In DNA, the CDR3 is TGTGCCGGTACAGCTAACTATGGCTACACCTTC.

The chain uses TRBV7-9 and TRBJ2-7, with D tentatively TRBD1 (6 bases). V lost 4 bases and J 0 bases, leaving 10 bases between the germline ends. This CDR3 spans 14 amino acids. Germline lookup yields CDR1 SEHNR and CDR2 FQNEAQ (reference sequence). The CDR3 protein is CASSYSGDSYEQYF. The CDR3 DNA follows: TGTGCCAGCAGCTACTCAGGGGACTCCTACGAGCAGTACTTC.

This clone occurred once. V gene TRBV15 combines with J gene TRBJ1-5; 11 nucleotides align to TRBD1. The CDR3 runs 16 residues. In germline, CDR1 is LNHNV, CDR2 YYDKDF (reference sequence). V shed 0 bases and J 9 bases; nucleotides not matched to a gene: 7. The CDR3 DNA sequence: TGTGCCACCAGCAGAGATTGGGGGACAGGGGGACGGCCCCAGCATTTT. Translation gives CATSRDWGTGGRPQHF.

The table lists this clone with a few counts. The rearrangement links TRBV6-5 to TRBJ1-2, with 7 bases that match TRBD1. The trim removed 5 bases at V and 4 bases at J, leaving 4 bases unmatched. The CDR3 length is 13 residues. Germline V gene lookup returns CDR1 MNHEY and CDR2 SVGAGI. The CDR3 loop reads CASSRGTVYGYTF. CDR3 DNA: TGTGCCAGCAGTCGCGGGACAGTCTATGGCTACACCTTC.

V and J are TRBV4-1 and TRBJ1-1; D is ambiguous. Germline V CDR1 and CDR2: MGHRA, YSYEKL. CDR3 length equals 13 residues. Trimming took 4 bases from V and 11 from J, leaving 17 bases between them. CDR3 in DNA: TGCGCCAGCAGCCCCACCGGTTCCGGGTGGGCTTTCTTT. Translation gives CASSPTGSGWAFF.

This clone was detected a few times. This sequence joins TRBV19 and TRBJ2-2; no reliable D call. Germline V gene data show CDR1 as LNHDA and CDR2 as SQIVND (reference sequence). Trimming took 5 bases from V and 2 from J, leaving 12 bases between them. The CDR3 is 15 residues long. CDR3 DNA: TGTGCCAGTAGTCCCTGGGCACTTAACACCGGGGAGCTGTTTTTT. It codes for CASSPWALNTGELFF.

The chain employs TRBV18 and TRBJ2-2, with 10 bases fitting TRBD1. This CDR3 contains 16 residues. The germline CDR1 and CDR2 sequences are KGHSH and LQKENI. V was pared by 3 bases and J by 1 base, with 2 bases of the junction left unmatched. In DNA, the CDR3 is TGTGCCAGCTCACCCAGGGACAGGGGGAACACCGGGGAGCTGTTTTTT. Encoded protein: CASSPRDRGNTGELFF.

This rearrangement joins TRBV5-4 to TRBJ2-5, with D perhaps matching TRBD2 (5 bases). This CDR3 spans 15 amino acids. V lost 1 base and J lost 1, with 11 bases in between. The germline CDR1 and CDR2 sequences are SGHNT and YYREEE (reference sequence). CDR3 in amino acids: CASSLNYRGQETQYF. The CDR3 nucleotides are TGTGCCAGCAGCTTGAATTACCGGGGCCAAGAGACCCAGTACTTC.